At least ten counts were recorded for the clone carrying this T cell receptor beta chain. Expressed TCRB transcripts got sequenced, as all isolated RNA was reverse transcribed. Clones were read by immunoSEQ multiplex PCR, and TCRdb kept only the in-frame ones, dropping some. The sample consists of 150,000 to 200,000 clones, approximately 9.9% of them appearing once. This sample stems from a study of beta chain features in type 1 diabetes. Each population that was sorted was more than 98% pure. CDR1 SGHRS and CDR2 YFSETQ come from the germline V gene. The V segment lost 4 bases and the J segment 5 bases; nucleotides outside the gene matches: 5. CDR3 length: 13 residues.

The sequenced sample was central memory CD4+ T cells from blood. This sequence was found in a woman aged 18 to 35 in good health. The chain carries TRBV5-1 and TRBJ2-7, with 8 bases aligning to TRBD2. The CDR3 protein is CASSPGGKNEQYF. The DNA for the CDR3 is TGCGCCAGCAGCCCGGGGGGGAAGAACGAGCAGTACTTC.